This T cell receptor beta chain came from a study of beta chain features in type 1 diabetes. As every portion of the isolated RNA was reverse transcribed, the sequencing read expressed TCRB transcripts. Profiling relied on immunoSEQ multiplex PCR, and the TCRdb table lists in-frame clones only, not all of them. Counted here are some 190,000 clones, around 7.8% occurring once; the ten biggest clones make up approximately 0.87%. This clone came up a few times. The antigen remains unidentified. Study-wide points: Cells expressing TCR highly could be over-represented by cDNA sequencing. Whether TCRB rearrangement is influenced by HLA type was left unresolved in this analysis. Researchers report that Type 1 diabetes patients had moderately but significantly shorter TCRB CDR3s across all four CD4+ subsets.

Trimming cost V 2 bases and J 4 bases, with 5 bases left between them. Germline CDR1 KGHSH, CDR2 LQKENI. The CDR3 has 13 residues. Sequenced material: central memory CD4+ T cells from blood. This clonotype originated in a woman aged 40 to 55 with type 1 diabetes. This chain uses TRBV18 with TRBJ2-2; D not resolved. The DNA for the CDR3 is TGTGCCAGCTCACCAACAGTCACCGGGGAGCTGTTTTTT. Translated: CASSPTVTGELFF. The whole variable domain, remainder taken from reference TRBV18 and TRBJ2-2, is NAGVMQNPRHLVRRRGQEARLRCSPMKGHSHVYWYRQLPEEGLKFMVYLQKENIIDESGMPKERFSAEFPKEGPSILRIQQVVRGDSAAYFCASSPTVTGELFFGEGSRLTVL.